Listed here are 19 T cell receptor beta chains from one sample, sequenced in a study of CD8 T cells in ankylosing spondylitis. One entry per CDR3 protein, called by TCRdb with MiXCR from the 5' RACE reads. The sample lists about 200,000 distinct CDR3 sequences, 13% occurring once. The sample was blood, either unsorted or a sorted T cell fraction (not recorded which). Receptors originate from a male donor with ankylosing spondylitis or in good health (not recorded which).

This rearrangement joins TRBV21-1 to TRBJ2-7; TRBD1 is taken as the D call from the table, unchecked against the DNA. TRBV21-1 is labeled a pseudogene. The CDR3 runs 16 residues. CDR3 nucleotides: TGTGCCAGCAGCAAAGCCTTTCCCGGGAAAGGGTACGAGCAGTACTTC. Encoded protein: CASSKAFPGKGYEQYF.

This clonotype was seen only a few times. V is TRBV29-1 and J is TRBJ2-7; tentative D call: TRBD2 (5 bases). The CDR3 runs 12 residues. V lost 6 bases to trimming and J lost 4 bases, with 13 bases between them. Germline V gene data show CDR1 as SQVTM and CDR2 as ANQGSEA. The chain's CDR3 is CSVRAEGYEQYF. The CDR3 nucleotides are TGCAGCGTCCGAGCAGAGGGATACGAGCAGTACTTC.

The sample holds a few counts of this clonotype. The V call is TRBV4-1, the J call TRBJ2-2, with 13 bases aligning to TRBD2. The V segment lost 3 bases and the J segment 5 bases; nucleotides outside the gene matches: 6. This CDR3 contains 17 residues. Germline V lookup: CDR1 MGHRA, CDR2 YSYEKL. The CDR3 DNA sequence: TGCGCCAGCAGCCACGGACTAGCGGGAGTTAGGACCGGGGAGCTGTTTTTT. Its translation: CASSHGLAGVRTGELFF.

In nucleotides, the CDR3 is TGTGCCAGCAGGGGGCTTGAGCAGTTCTTC. It codes for CASRGLEQFF. The gene calls are TRBV2 and TRBJ2-1, with D perhaps matching TRBD1 (5 bases). Trimming cost V 6 bases and J 9 bases, with 6 bases left between them. The CDR3 is 10 amino acids. Germline V gene sequence: CDR1 SNHLY, CDR2 FYNNEI. Full variable domain (remainder filled in from reference TRBV2 and TRBJ2-1): EPEVTQTPSHQVTQMGQEVILRCVPISNHLYFYWYRQILGQKVEFLVSFYNNEISEKSEIFDDQFSVERPDGSNFTLKIRSTKLEDSAMYFCASRGLEQFFGPGTRLTVL.

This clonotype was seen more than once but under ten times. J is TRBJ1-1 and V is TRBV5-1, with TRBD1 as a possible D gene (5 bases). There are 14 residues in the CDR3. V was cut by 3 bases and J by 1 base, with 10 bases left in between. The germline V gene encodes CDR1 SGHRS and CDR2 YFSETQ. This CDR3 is CASSSSGGNTEAFF. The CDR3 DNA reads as TGCGCCAGCAGCTCCTCTGGGGGGAACACTGAAGCTTTCTTT.

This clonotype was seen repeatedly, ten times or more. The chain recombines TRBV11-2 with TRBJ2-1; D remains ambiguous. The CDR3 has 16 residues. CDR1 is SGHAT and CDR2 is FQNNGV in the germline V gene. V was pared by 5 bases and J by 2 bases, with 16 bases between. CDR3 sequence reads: CASSPNLQPTYNEQFF. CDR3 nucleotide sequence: TGTGCCAGCAGCCCTAACTTACAGCCCACCTACAATGAGCAGTTCTTC.

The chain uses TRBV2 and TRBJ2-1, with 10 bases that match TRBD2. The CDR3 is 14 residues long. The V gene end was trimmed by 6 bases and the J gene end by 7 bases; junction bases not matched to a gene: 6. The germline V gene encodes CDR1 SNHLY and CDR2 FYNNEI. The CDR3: CASSGTSETNEQFF. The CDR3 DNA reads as TGTGCCAGCAGCGGGACTAGCGAAACGAATGAGCAGTTCTTC.

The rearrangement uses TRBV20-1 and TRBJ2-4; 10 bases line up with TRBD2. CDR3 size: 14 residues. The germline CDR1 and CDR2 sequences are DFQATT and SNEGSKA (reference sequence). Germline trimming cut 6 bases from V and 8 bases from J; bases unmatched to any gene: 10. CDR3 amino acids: CSAHPERGGHIQYF. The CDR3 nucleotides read TGCAGTGCCCACCCCGAGCGGGGGGGCCACATTCAGTACTTC.

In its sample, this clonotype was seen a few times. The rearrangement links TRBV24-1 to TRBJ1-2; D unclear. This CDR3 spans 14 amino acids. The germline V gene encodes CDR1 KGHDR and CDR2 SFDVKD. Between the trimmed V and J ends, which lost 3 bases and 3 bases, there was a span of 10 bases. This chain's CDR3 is CATSDARWDYGYTF. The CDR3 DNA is TGTGCCACCAGTGATGCTCGATGGGACTATGGCTACACCTTC.

The CDR3 sequence: CASSLGEMTDTQYF. The CDR3 DNA sequence: TGTGCCAGCAGCTTAGGAGAGATGACAGATACGCAGTATTTT. This chain uses TRBV13 with TRBJ2-3, with D hard to call. The CDR3 length is 14 residues. Per the germline V gene, CDR1 is PRHDT and CDR2 is FYEKMQ (reference sequence). V was cut by 0 bases and J by 3 bases, with 7 bases left in between.

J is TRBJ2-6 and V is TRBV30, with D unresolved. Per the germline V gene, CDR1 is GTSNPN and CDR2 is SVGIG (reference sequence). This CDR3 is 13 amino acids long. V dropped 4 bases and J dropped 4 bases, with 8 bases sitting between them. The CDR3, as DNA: TGTGCCTGGACCACCCCCGGGGCCAACGTCCTGACTTTC. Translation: CAWTTPGANVLTF.

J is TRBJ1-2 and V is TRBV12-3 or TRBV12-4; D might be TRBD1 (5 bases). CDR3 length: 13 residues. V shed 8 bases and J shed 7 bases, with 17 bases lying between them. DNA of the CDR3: TGTGCCAGCTCCTGGGTGGGACCCGGTGGCTACACCTTC. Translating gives CASSWVGPGGYTF.

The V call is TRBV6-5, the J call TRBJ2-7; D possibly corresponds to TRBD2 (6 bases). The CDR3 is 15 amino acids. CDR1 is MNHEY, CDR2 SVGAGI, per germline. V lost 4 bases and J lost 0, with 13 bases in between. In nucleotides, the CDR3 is TGTGCCAGCAGTTCAGGGAGGTTAGGCTCCTACGAGCAGTACTTC. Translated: CASSSGRLGSYEQYF.

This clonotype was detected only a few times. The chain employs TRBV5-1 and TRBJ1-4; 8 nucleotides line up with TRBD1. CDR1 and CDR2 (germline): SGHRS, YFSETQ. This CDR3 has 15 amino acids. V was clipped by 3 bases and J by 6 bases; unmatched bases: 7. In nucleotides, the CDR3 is TGCGCCAGCAGCTCGGACAGGGAAGGGTATGAAAAACTGTTTTTT. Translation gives CASSSDREGYEKLFF.

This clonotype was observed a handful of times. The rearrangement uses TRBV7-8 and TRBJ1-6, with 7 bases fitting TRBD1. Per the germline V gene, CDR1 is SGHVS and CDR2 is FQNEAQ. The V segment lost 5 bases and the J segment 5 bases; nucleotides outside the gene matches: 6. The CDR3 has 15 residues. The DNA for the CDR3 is TGTGCCAGCAGCCCCCTGACAGGGAATAATTCACCCCTCCACTTT. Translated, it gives CASSPLTGNNSPLHF.

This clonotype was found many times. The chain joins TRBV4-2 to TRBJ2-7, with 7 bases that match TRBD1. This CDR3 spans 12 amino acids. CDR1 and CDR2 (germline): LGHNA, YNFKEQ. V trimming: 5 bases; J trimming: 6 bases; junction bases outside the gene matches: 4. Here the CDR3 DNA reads TGTGCCAGCAGCGCCTCAGGGGGCGAGCAGTACTTC. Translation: CASSASGGEQYF.

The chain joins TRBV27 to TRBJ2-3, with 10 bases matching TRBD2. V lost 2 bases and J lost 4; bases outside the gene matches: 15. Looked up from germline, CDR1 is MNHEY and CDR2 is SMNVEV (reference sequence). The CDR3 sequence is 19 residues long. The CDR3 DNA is TGTGCCAGCAGTTTAGTGGGTATTGGAGCGGGAGGGATCGCAGATACGCAGTATTTT. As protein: CASSLVGIGAGGIADTQYF.

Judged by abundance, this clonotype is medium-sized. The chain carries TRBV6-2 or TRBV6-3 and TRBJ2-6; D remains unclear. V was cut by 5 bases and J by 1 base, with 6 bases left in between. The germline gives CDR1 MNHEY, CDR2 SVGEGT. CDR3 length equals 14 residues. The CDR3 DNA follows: TGTGCCAGCAGTCCGTTATCTGGGGCCAACGTCCTGACTTTC. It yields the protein CASSPLSGANVLTF.

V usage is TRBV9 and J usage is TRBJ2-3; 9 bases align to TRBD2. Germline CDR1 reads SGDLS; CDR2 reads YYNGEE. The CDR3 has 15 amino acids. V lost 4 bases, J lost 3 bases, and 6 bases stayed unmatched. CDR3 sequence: CASSPGLARTDTQYF. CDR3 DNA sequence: TGTGCCAGCAGCCCGGGACTAGCCAGGACAGATACGCAGTATTTT.